This T cell receptor beta chain was identified in a study of regulatory T cells in long-lasting Graves disease (dated by TCRdb to the early 2020s). The study in broad terms: Persistent Graves' disease was defined as persistently positive TSH receptor autoantibodies together with antithyroid drug treatment for over 5 years. Persistent Graves' disease patients in the clinical cohort had taken antithyroid drugs for roughly 10 years on average. This study used TCR sequencing and RNA sequencing of peripheral blood to compare persistent Graves' disease patients against newly diagnosed Graves' disease patients. TCR sequencing covered around 13 persistent and around 20 newly diagnosed Graves' disease patients, 33 samples in total. The study was conducted in China and was registered as a clinical trial. Beyond this particular receptor, the publication reports: The study examined only peripheral blood because the primary lesion, thyroid tissue, could not be accessed. Only the TCR beta chain was sequenced and analyzed. Preferential use of TRBV28, TRBJ1-2 and TRBJ2-5 was observed in persistent disease, whereas TRBV20-1 and TRBJ2-1 were favored in newly diagnosed disease. Persistent patients shared more public clonotypes among themselves (fewer than 3,000) than newly diagnosed patients did (over 950). The authors noted that the small sample size was a limitation that may lower accuracy. Persistent Graves' disease patients showed lower TCR Shannon entropy and fewer highly expanded clones than newly diagnosed patients, suggesting clonal expansion.

As concerns this clonotype: Its antigen target is currently unknown. Within one base of it there is no much larger clone, and no base qualities were kept.

Library construction relied on multiplex PCR. TCRdb records Illumina HiSeq 4000 as the sequencer. TCR beta libraries were built with iRepertoire HTBI primers and Arm-PCR amplification of CDR3 regions. Gel purification was performed on PCR products prior to sequencing. Concerning the study's data processing: A total of roughly 65 TRBV and under 15 TRBJ segments were identified across samples and were used for gene usage analysis of CDR3 amino acid clonotypes. COPE and FqMerger were used to merge filtered high-quality paired reads into contigs. Contigs were aligned with BLAST to IMGT TRBV, TRBD and TRBJ reference genes, and CDR3 was defined per IMGT. Clonotypes above 0.1% frequency were classified as highly expanded clones. Shannon entropy served as the measure of repertoire diversity, while the Gini coefficient captured V-J evenness. Public clonotypes were defined as clonotypes shared by more than one individual. TCRdb reprocessing: public reads trimmed at Q25 with fastp, clones called with MiXCR, in-frame beta chains kept. Each entry merges the rows of one CDR3 protein and shows their most common DNA and genes. It is TCRdb's table, rather than the study itself, that gives the V and J calls and clone size. Here the sample has around 430,000 distinct CDR3 sequences; 20% to 25% occur a single time. Around 13% of the sample is in the top ten clones.

The trim is 2 bases for V and 5 bases for J, with a gap of 9 bases between the germline ends. Inclusive of the bounding cysteine and phenylalanine, the CDR3 is 13 residues long. The kept DNA is CDR3 alone, 39 bases in frame from the first base. The germline V gene yields ENHRY for CDR1 and SYGVKD for CDR2. According to the study, the label for this sample's time point signals: persistent/refractory GD, antithyroid drugs over 5 years with positive TRAb. For both TCR sequencing and RNA sequencing, RNA was extracted from PBMCs using TRIzol. The diagnosis of Graves' disease was made according to American Thyroid Association guidelines. Patients for the study were recruited at an endocrinology department in Xi'an, China. Each patient gave 7 to 9.5 milliliters of peripheral blood, collected in an EDTA anticoagulant tube. Ficoll Paque Plus density gradient separation was used to isolate PBMCs, and no additional T cell sorting was done. An Agilent 2100 Bioanalyzer and agarose gel were used to check RNA quality, while a NanoDrop 2000 measured RNA concentration.

The TCR originated in a female donor with Graves disease. Recombination connected TRBV10-3 to TRBJ1-1; the D gene remains uncertain. This sample comprised peripheral blood mononuclear cells (PBMCs), obtained when the disease was refractory, from a patient treated with antithyroid drugs. The nucleotides read TGTGCCATCAGTGAGGGCCCAAGGACTGAAGCTTTCTTT. This codes for CAISEGPRTEAFF.